This TCR beta chain was recovered during a study of T cell repertoires in cytomegalovirus infection (dated by TCRdb to about 2019). Background for the entire study: Donor HLA type was relevant to the analysis, because carriage of CMV infection together with the matching HLA type was indicated by public TCR beta signatures.

Sequenced on an Illumina HiSeq 1500. In TCRdb, the public reads were trimmed at Q25 with fastp and aligned with MiXCR, with productive beta chains retained. Every entry covers one CDR3 protein and lists the most common genes and DNA from its rows. This sample comprises about 530,000 distinct CDR3 sequences, roughly 29% of them detected only once. Roughly an eighth of the sample belongs to the ten largest clones. This clonotype was seen only a few times. Its antigen is still unknown. Base qualities are not recorded, but no much larger clone differs from it by a single base. Study-level results and caveats: Carriers of CMV infection plus the relevant HLA type were discriminated by the cumulative frequency of public TCR beta family members in the study cohort and in an independent roughly 370-donor cohort. The ex vivo response was dominated by HLA-C-restricted CMV-specific TCR beta clonotypes, which also provided the single most frequent clonotype in two of eight donors.

The sequence was collected from a human donor in good health (CMV status not recorded). Some clones in this sample may be carry-over from other donors' samples. Sequencing was done on a sample of PBMCs.

The CDR3 in this case is CASSHGFAGGTYEQYF. The bases read TGCGCCAGCAGCCATGGATTTGCCGGGGGAACCTACGAGCAGTACTTC. The rearranged segments are TRBV4-1 and TRBJ2-7, and possibly TRBD2, on 6 matching bases. Its CDR3 holds 16 amino acids, cysteine through phenylalanine. Only the CDR3 region is kept as DNA, spanning 48 bases read in frame from base 1. CDR1 and CDR2 are read off the germline V gene as MGHRA and YSYEKL. V is clipped by 3 bases and J by 2 bases, and the sequence between their germline boundaries is 17 bases long.